This T cell receptor (beta chain) was captured by sequencing in a study of blood T cells in healthy people across ages. The CDR3 has 19 residues. The trim removed 5 bases at V and 0 bases at J, leaving 12 bases unmatched. This clonotype was detected only once. Its antigen remains unknown. Combining a sample-barcoded 5' primer with a J-beta primer mix, a second PCR ran for about 7 to 11 cycles. A single record per CDR3 protein comes from TCRdb applying MiXCR to the 5' RACE reads. The table includes around 800,000 distinct CDR3 sequences, roughly 25% detected once. Study conclusions and caveats: Calculation of diversity from one million T cells yielded estimates considered to be underestimates.

The data also belong to a second study, concerning T cells of mothers and their children. That paper notes: Slightly higher, non-significant overlap characterized related mother-child pairs relative to unrelated pairs.

The source is a boy aged 5-17 years in good health. The J gene is TRBJ2-2, the V gene TRBV12-3 or TRBV12-4, with 10 bases fitting TRBD1. Sequenced input: blood. The CDR3 region is CASSTSGTGALANTGELFF. DNA for the CDR3: TGTGCCAGCAGTACCTCCGGGACAGGGGCCCTCGCGAACACCGGGGAGCTGTTTTTT.